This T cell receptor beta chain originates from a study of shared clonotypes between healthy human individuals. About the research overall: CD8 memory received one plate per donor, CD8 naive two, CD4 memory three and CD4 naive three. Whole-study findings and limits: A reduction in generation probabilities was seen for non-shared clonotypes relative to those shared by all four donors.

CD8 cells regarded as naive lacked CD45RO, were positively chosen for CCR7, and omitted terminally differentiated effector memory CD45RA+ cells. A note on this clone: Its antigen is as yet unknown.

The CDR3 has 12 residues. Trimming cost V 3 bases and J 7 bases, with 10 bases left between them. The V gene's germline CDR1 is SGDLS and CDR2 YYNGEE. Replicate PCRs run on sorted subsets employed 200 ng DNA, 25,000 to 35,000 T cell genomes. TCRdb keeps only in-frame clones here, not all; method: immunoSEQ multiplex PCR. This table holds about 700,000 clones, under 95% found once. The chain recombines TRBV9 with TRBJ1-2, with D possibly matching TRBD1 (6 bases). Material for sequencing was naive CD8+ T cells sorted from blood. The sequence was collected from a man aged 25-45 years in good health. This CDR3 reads CASSAQGGGYTF. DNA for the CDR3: TGTGCCAGCAGCGCACAGGGTGGTGGCTACACCTTC.